This TCR beta chain emerged from a study of cytomegalovirus exposure and HLA in healthy donors. Overall study results and limits: The classifier reportedly diagnosed cytomegalovirus status with high sensitivity and specificity. Three chains linked to CMV were shown in vitro to be specific for CMV antigens. The study put 150 to 200 TCR beta chains on its list as cytomegalovirus-associated.

TCRdb's table, derived via immunoSEQ multiplex PCR, lists solely in-frame clones and lacks some. The repertoire consists of more than 200,000 clones, with less than 90% occurring once and the leading ten covering about 12%. Notes on this clone: Its specificity is not known.

The V and J ends lost 1 base and 5 bases respectively, with 8 bases between them. The CDR3 has 13 residues. Germline V gene lookup returns CDR1 SGHAT and CDR2 FQDESV (reference sequence). The chain joins TRBV11-1 to TRBJ2-5; D gene ambiguous. The source is a man aged 18-30 years in good health and CMV-seropositive. The sample taken for sequencing was PBMCs. CDR3 residues: CASSLVSRETQYF. DNA of the CDR3: TGTGCCAGCAGCTTAGTTTCAAGGGAGACCCAGTACTTC.